A single T cell receptor (beta chain) is shown here with its context. The antigen is not known. The data derive from a study of cytomegalovirus exposure and HLA in healthy donors. Study results and limitations: HLA alleles showed associations with some 15,000 TCR beta sequences in a later analysis, at a 0.05 false discovery rate. TRBV6-2, TRBV6-3 and other indistinguishable V segments were excluded. Trimming of TCR beta V- and J-genes showed a link, identified in a later analysis, to a missense DCLRE1C variant.

J was trimmed by 7 bases and V by 2 bases; bases with no gene match: 8. Germline V gene lookup returns CDR1 KGHSH and CDR2 LQKENI. The length of the CDR3 is 16 residues. This PCR relied on a set of 60 Vbeta primers and 13 Jbeta primers. Sequenced by immunoSEQ multiplex PCR; TCRdb stores in-frame clones only, minus some. Here the sample spans approximately 90,000 clones, around 85% being singletons. This chain joins TRBV18 and TRBJ2-1; 10 positions match TRBD2. The sequenced sample was PBMCs. The clonotype comes from a man between 35 and 55 years old in good health and CMV-seropositive. The CDR3: CASSPTASGRGNEQFF. The CDR3 DNA reads as TGTGCCAGCTCACCAACGGCTAGCGGGAGAGGGAATGAGCAGTTCTTC.